One and the same sample provided the 5 T cell receptor beta chains below, sequenced in a study of blood T cell repertoires in COVID-19. Clones were sequenced by immunoSEQ multiplex PCR, and TCRdb holds only the in-frame ones, with some missing. The sample has 160,000 or so clones; roughly 93% are singletons. The sequenced sample consisted of peripheral blood. All receptors derive from a woman between 55 and 75 years old with COVID-19, enrolled during active disease.

CDR3 sequence (DNA): TGTGCCACCCAAGACAGGAGAGATCAGCCCCAGCATTTT. This encodes CATQDRRDQPQHF. The rearrangement uses TRBV19 and TRBJ1-5, with a possible D match to TRBD1 (6 bases). This CDR3 region has 13 residues. The ends were cut back, 10 bases at V and 5 bases at J, with 15 bases in the middle. CDR1 LNHDA and CDR2 SQIVND come from the germline V gene (reference sequence). The full variable domain, its missing parts supplied by reference TRBV19 and TRBJ1-5, is DGGITQSPKYLFRKEGQNVTLSCEQNLNHDAMYWYRQDPGQGLRLIYYSQIVNDFQKGDIAEGYSVSREKKESFPLTVTSAQKNPTAFYLCATQDRRDQPQHFGDGTRLSIL.

The genes are TRBV5-5 and TRBJ1-2, with D perhaps TRBD1 (5 bases). V shed 2 bases and J shed 4 bases, with 12 bases lying between them. Germline CDR1 and CDR2: SGHKS and YYEKEE (reference sequence). The CDR3 loop spans 14 amino acids. The CDR3 sequence: CASSFLRGGYGYTF. The DNA for the CDR3 is TGTGCCAGCAGCTTTTTACGGGGGGGCTATGGCTACACCTTC.

The chain employs TRBV5-4 and TRBJ1-2; no clear D gene. This CDR3 has 14 residues. The germline CDR1 and CDR2 sequences are SGHNT and YYREEE (reference sequence). Trimming left V 0 bases short and J 1 base short, with 7 bases between. CDR3 nucleotide sequence: TGTGCCAGCAGCTTGGGGGAGCTTAACTATGGCTACACCTTC. Translation: CASSLGELNYGYTF. Full variable domain (outside the CDR3, taken from reference TRBV5-4 and TRBJ1-2): ETGVTQSPTHLIKTRGQQVTLRCSSQSGHNTVSWYQQALGQGPQFIFQYYREEENGRGNFPPRFSGLQFPNYSSELNVNALELDDSALYLCASSLGELNYGYTFGSGTRLTVV.

The chain combines TRBV3-1 (or the pseudogene TRBV3-2) with TRBJ2-2, with 8 bases matching TRBD2. V gave up 8 bases and J gave up 4 bases; unmatched junction bases: 9. From germline, CDR1 is LGHDT and CDR2 YNNKEL (reference sequence). The CDR3 sequence is 15 residues long. CDR3 DNA: TGTGCCAGCGCTCAACTAGCGGCCCCCACCGGGGAGCTGTTTTTT. Translating it yields CASAQLAAPTGELFF.

With respect to this clone: Other DNA sequences in the sample encode the same CDR3. The chain joins TRBV19 to TRBJ1-1, with TRBD1 matching 8 bases. The CDR3 runs to 12 residues. Germline CDR1 reads LNHDA; CDR2 reads SQIVND (reference sequence). Trimming at V came to 11 bases and at J to 1 base, leaving 3 bases not matched to a gene. For the CDR3, the DNA is TGTGCCTCAGGGACAGGGAACACTGAAGCTTTCTTT. The encoded protein is CASGTGNTEAFF.